This T cell receptor beta chain originates from a study of vaccination effects on CD4 cells after COVID-19. Study background: BNT162b2 vaccine or mRNA-1273 vaccine was given to participants in two doses. Study findings and constraints: Recruitment yielded few convalescent patients, and the study had no early post-infection timepoints. At late timepoints after vaccination, vaccine- and infection-induced clones shrank markedly.

About this clone: Its antigen is currently unknown.

Sequencing in the ViraFEST assay came after antigen-specific CD4+ T cells had been expanded with viral peptide pools, which were used to stimulate PBMC. Cells that had been cultured for less than eleven days were the source of isolated CD4+ T cells. Vaccinees lacked prior SARS-CoV-2 infection and tested negative for nucleocapsid antibodies. Cultures had half their medium replaced with IL-2 medium on days 3 and 7. The J segment lost 2 bases and the V segment lost 4 bases, leaving 9 bases of the junction unmatched. Germline CDR1 SGHKS, CDR2 YYEKEE (reference sequence). CDR3 length equals 16 residues. The assay was immunoSEQ multiplex PCR, and TCRdb's table has in-frame clones only and misses some. The sample carries some 68,000 clones, around three quarters recorded once.

This TCR was sampled from a human donor who received a COVID-19 vaccine. This specimen consisted of CD4+ T cells from PBMCs cultured with HCoV-OC43 spike peptides, obtained before COVID-19 vaccination. This sample's subset: HCoV-OC43 spike overlapping peptide pool stimulation. The gene calls are TRBV5-5 and TRBJ2-4, with 7 nucleotides matching TRBD2. The CDR3 coding sequence is TGTGCCAGCAGCCTCAGGGAGGGAGTAACCAAAAACATTCAGTACTTC. This sequence encodes CASSLREGVTKNIQYF.